The T cell receptor beta chain described here comes from a study of T cell responses to AZD1222 COVID-19 vaccine. Regarding the study as a whole: Spike-specific TCR breadth and depth went up after people got two AZD1222 doses. Without day 14 samples, only post-peak T cell repertoires were studied. The CD4 TCRs associated with vaccination extended across spike and predominated at 160-218 and 743-854.

As regards this clone: What it binds is unknown.

TCRdb's copy holds only in-frame clones and misses some; the assay was immunoSEQ multiplex PCR. The table shows tens of thousands of clones, with around nine tenths occurring only once. CDR1 is GTSNPN, CDR2 SVGIG, per germline (reference sequence). V was shortened by 0 bases and J by 5 bases, with 3 bases between the two germline ends. This CDR3 is built from 11 residues. The chain is built from TRBV30 and TRBJ2-3, with unresolved D. The sequence was obtained from an adult who received the AZD1222 COVID-19 vaccine. This specimen was peripheral blood, taken 28 days after the second AZD1222 dose. DNA for the CDR3: TGTGCCTGGAGTGTAGGAGATACGCAGTATTTT. Its protein product is CAWSVGDTQYF.